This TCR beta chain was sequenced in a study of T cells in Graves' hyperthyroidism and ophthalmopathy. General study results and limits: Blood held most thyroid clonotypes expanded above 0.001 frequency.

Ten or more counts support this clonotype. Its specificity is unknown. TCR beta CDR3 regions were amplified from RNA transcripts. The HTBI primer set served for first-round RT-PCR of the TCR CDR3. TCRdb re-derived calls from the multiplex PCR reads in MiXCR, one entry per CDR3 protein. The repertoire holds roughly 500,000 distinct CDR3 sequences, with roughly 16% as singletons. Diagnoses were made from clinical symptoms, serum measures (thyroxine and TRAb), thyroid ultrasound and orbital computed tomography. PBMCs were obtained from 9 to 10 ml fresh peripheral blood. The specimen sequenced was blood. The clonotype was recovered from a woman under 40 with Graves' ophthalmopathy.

CDR3: CASSRGGQGARWPQETQYF. The CDR3, as DNA: TGTGCCAGCAGCCGGGGGGGACAGGGGGCGCGATGGCCGCAAGAGACCCAGTACTTC. V gene TRBV11-2 combines with J gene TRBJ2-5, with 12 bases fitting TRBD1. V gave up 5 bases and J gave up 2 bases; unmatched junction bases: 15. The CDR3 runs 19 residues. Germline CDR1 and CDR2: SGHAT and FQNNGV.